This T cell receptor beta chain was profiled in a study of blood T cell repertoires in COVID-19. About the study: Sample material is recorded as cDNA or gDNA derived from T cells, B-cell-depleted T cells, or PBMCs.

The J segment lost 5 bases and the V segment lost 6 bases, leaving 4 bases of the junction unmatched. The CDR3 sequence is 13 residues long. Assay used: immunoSEQ multiplex PCR; TCRdb lists only in-frame clones, some missing. Of about 200,000 clones listed, 80% to 85% are singletons. All enrollees were roughly 18 to 89 years old and from around 25 US areas. The sequenced sample consisted of PBMCs or T cells enriched from blood (not recorded which). V and J are TRBV12-3 or TRBV12-4 and TRBJ1-2, with TRBD1 matching 9 bases. The receptor's source is a man in his forties or fifties who had recovered from COVID-19. The CDR3: CASSRGTGYGYTF. CDR3 nucleotides: TGTGCCAGCAGCCGGGGGACAGGGTATGGCTACACCTTC.